A single sample gave rise to the 11 T cell receptor beta chains below, sequenced in a study of spatial heterogeneity in lung cancer. TCRdb analysed the 5' RACE reads with MiXCR anew, one entry per CDR3 protein. The sample shows some 5,000 distinct CDR3 sequences, approximately 26% of them seen only once. Findings and limits, study-wide: Intratumoral expanded alpha and beta TCR counts were found to track tumor mutation counts.

These receptors have no known antigen. Sample time point: sample taken at primary tumor resection. The source material was lung tumor tissue, sampled at surgery. These receptors were taken from a male donor with early-stage non-small cell lung cancer.

The chain recombines TRBV5-5 with TRBJ2-3, with D uncertain. The CDR3 totals 12 residues. The V end lost 1 base, the J end lost 4 bases, and 4 bases lay between the germline ends. Germline CDR1 SGHKS, CDR2 YYEKEE (reference sequence). The CDR3 loop is CASSLPPDTQYF. As DNA, the CDR3 is TGTGCCAGCAGCTTGCCCCCAGATACGCAGTATTTT.

Within the sample, this clonotype is medium-sized. J is TRBJ2-3 and V is TRBV7-9; TRBD2 aligns across 11 bases. J lost 3 bases, V lost 3 bases, and 2 bases had no gene match. CDR3 length equals 15 residues. Per the germline V gene, CDR1 is SEHNR and CDR2 is FQNEAQ (reference sequence). The CDR3 protein is CASSLASGRTDTQYF. In nucleotides, the CDR3 is TGTGCCAGCAGCTTGGCTAGCGGGAGGACAGATACGCAGTATTTT.

This clonotype was picked up many times. This sequence joins TRBV5-6 and TRBJ2-7; TRBD1 is a possible D gene (6 bases). The germline V gene encodes CDR1 SGHDT and CDR2 YYEEEE. The V and J ends lost 1 base and 2 bases respectively, with 7 bases between them. This CDR3 has 13 amino acids. The CDR3 DNA follows: TGTGCCAGCAGCTTGACAGGGACCTACGAGCAGTACTTC. This sequence encodes CASSLTGTYEQYF.

This clonotype occurred a few times. The chain joins TRBV6-2 or TRBV6-3 to TRBJ2-3; D is unclear. Trimming cost V 2 bases and J 0 bases, with 9 bases left between them. Germline CDR1 is MNHEY and CDR2 is SVGEGT. CDR3 length equals 15 residues. The DNA for the CDR3 is TGTGCCAGCAGTTACAGAGGCTTGAGCACAGATACGCAGTATTTT. This translates into CASSYRGLSTDTQYF.

V gene TRBV30 combines with J gene TRBJ2-5; no definite D call. Germline values: CDR1 GTSNPN, CDR2 SVGIG (reference sequence). This CDR3 is built from 12 residues. Trimming shortened V by 0 bases and J by 1 base, and 3 bases separated the two germline ends. CDR3 DNA sequence: TGTGCCTGGAGTGTTCTCCAAGAGACCCAGTACTTC. Its protein is CAWSVLQETQYF.

The chain joins TRBV6-4 to TRBJ2-2; maybe TRBD2 (5 bases). CDR3 length: 13 amino acids. Germline V gene lookup returns CDR1 MRHNA and CDR2 SNTAGT. Trimming cost V 0 bases and J 7 bases, with 6 bases left between them. In DNA, the CDR3 is TGTGCCAGCAGTGACTCGGAGGTCGGGGAGCTGTTTTTT. Protein product: CASSDSEVGELFF.

This clonotype was counted at least ten times. V usage is TRBV6-5 and J usage is TRBJ1-6; D is unresolved. Germline CDR1 reads MNHEY; CDR2 reads SVGAGI. This CDR3 has 13 residues. V was shortened by 0 bases and J by 8 bases, with 5 bases between the two germline ends. The CDR3 sequence is CASSYSGDSPLHF. In DNA, the CDR3 is TGTGCCAGCAGTTACTCCGGGGATTCACCCCTCCACTTT.

The genes are TRBV11-3 and TRBJ2-2, with D perhaps being TRBD1 or TRBD2 (6 bases each). Germline V CDR1 and CDR2: SGHNT, YENEEA. The CDR3 length is 15 residues. V lost 5 bases and J lost 8, with 18 bases in between. CDR3 protein: CASSPSGASPGELFF. Here the CDR3 DNA reads TGTGCCAGCAGCCCATCGGGGGCCAGCCCGGGGGAGCTGTTTTTT. Looking up the rest from reference TRBV11-3 and TRBJ2-2 gives the full variable domain: EAGVVQSPRYKIIEKKQPVAFWCNPISGHNTLYWYLQNLGQGPELLIRYENEEAVDDSQLPKDRFSAERLKGVDSTLKIQPAELGDSAVYLCASSPSGASPGELFFGEGSRLTVL.

The chain uses TRBV10-3 and TRBJ2-5; possibly TRBD1 for D (6 bases). The CDR3 runs 14 residues. The V and J ends lost 2 bases and 1 base respectively, with 8 bases between them. Germline assignment: CDR1 ENHRY and CDR2 SYGVKD. CDR3 sequence (DNA): TGTGCCATCAGTGAGGGGACACTCCAAGAGACCCAGTACTTC. It codes for CAISEGTLQETQYF.

In its sample, this clonotype is medium-sized (0.01 to 0.1%). The chain is built from TRBV20-1 and TRBJ2-3; maybe TRBD2 (7 bases). V was pared by 6 bases and J by 2 bases, with 18 bases between. Germline V gene data show CDR1 as DFQATT and CDR2 as SNEGSKA (reference sequence). This CDR3 has 15 residues. The CDR3 nucleotides are TGCAGTGCCCCCTTAGGGGGGGATTTCACAGATACGCAGTATTTT. It translates to CSAPLGGDFTDTQYF.

The V call is TRBV2, the J call TRBJ2-4, with D unclear. CDR1 and CDR2 from the germline V gene are SNHLY and FYNNEI. Trimming shortened V by 7 bases and J by 1 base, and 14 bases separated the two germline ends. The CDR3 runs to 15 residues. The DNA of the CDR3 is TGTGCCAGCAAAGGGCAGGCGACGGCCAAAAACATTCAGTACTTC. Translating gives CASKGQATAKNIQYF. The full variable domain, rest sourced from reference TRBV2 and TRBJ2-4, is EPEVTQTPSHQVTQMGQEVILRCVPISNHLYFYWYRQILGQKVEFLVSFYNNEISEKSEIFDDQFSVERPDGSNFTLKIRSTKLEDSAMYFCASKGQATAKNIQYFGAGTRLSVL.